This TCR beta chain comes out of a study of shared clonotypes between healthy human individuals. Generated by immunoSEQ multiplex PCR, the TCRdb table keeps only in-frame clones and is missing some. The repertoire has about 490,000 clones, about 80% of them found once; the top ten carry more than 10%. Concerning this clone: Its matching antigen is unknown.

This CDR3 has 12 amino acids. CDR1 is SQVTM and CDR2 is ANQGSEA in the germline V gene. Between the trimmed V and J ends, which lost 7 bases and 2 bases, there was a span of 12 bases. General study findings and limits: Sampling was confined to blood; repertoires within tissues likely differ.

Genomic DNA came from approximately 92 million PBMCs in unsorted samples. The TCR sequence derives from a woman in her 40s in good health. Some clones in this sample may be carry-over from other donors' samples. Sequenced input: PBMCs. This sequence joins TRBV29-1 and TRBJ2-7; the D gene is possibly TRBD1 (6 bases). CDR3 protein: CSGGDRTYEQYF. CDR3 in DNA: TGCAGCGGGGGAGACAGGACCTACGAGCAGTACTTC.